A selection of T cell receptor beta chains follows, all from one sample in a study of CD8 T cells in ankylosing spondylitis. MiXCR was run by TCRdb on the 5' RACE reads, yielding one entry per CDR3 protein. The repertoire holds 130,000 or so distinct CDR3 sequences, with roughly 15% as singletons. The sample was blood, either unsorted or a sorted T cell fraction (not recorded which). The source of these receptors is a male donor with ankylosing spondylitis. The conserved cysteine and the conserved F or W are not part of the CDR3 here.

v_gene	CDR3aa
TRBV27	ASSLLNQETF
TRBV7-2	ASSLTAANTGELF
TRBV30	AWSLTGVVNTGELF
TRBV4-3	ASSLAGGRRSGLSYEQY
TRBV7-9	ASSQIGGRETQY
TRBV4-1	ASSHGQKGDTGELF
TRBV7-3	ASSRDGEQF
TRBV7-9	ASSSSGQGAREQY
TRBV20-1	SARDFQGIHNEQF
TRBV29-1	SVEGRTSGSDEQF
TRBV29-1	SVPGLAGRGETQY
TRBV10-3	AISELAGETGELF
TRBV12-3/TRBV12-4	ASGPGQGGEKLF
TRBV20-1	SAVTTAANTGELF
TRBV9	ASSLFASGSTDTQY
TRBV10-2	ASIGQGYEQY
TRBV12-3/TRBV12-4	ASSHGIRLF
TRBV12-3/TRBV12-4	ASSPLAAGETQY
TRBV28	ASSLWLGNGEQY
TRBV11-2	ASSLDRDQPMNTEAF
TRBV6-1	ASSPGLAFHNEQF
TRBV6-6	ASRGTSHYEQY
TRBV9	ASSLQDTGTEAF
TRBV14	ASSQLAGGPNEQF
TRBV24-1	ATSRALGDTGELF
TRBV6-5	ASVPRDNSYEQY
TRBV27	ASTLGFEQF
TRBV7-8	ASSFRDRTSPYNEQF
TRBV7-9	ASSSQTSGSWGEQF
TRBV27	ASSLMTRNEAF
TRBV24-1	ATSDSEETQY
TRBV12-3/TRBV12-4	ASTPQFTGELF
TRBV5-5	ASSPPNRGGNTIY